This is a list of T cell receptor beta chains from one sample in a study of blood T cell repertoires in COVID-19. TCRdb keeps only in-frame clones here, not all; method: immunoSEQ multiplex PCR. The table lists 100,000 to 150,000 clones, about 88% of them singletons. Source material: peripheral blood. The receptors derive from a woman at least 80 years old with acute or convalescent COVID-19. Both conserved end residues are part of each CDR3. A D gene is named only where the DNA matches it firmly. Expanded clones are given a class, and other clones once, few, many or no size at all.

d_gene	v_gene	j_gene	abundance	CDR3nt	CDR3aa
.	TRBV5-1	TRBJ1-2	.	TGCGCCAGCAGCTTGGACCCCGGGAGGGGCGGCTACACCTTC	CASSLDPGRGGYTF
TRBD1	TRBV5-1	TRBJ2-3	.	TGCGCCAGCAGCACCGGACAGGTTAGCACAGATACGCAGTATTTT	CASSTGQVSTDTQYF
TRBD2	TRBV18	TRBJ2-3	.	TGTGCCAGCTCACCCCTCGCCCGGCGGGAGAGGCCAGATACGCAGTATTTT	CASSPLARRERPDTQYF
TRBD2	TRBV4-1	TRBJ2-3	.	TGCGCCAGCAGCCAAGACATCCAGGGAGGGACCAGGACAGATACGCAGTATTTT	CASSQDIQGGTRTDTQYF
.	TRBV7-9	TRBJ1-5	.	TGTGCCAGCAGCTCGGAAAGGGGTCAGCCCCAGCATTTT	CASSSERGQPQHF
TRBD1	TRBV5-6	TRBJ1-1	.	TGTGCCAGCAGCCCCCGGGACAGGGTCTCTCCTGAAGCTTTCTTT	CASSPRDRVSPEAFF
TRBD1	TRBV2	TRBJ2-7	.	TGTGCCAGCAGTGAAGGACAGGGGGCTTTAACCTACGAGCAGTACTTC	CASSEGQGALTYEQYF
TRBD2	TRBV11-3	TRBJ2-1	.	TGTGCCAGCAGCTTAGGGGTAGCGGGGGGCCATGAGCAGTTCTTC	CASSLGVAGGHEQFF
.	TRBV6-5	TRBJ2-3	.	TGTGCCATCCAAGGGGTGGGGCGAGATACGCAGTATTTT	CAIQGVGRDTQYF
TRBD1	TRBV28	TRBJ1-4	.	TGTGCCAGCAGTTCACCGGGACAGGGAAATGAAAAACTGTTTTTT	CASSSPGQGNEKLFF
.	TRBV7-3	TRBJ2-1	.	TGTGCCAGCAGCGTTAATGTAAACAATGAGCAGTTCTTC	CASSVNVNNEQFF
TRBD1	TRBV9	TRBJ2-1	.	TGTGCCAGCAGCACCGGACAGGGGGGTTACAATGAGCAGTTCTTC	CASSTGQGGYNEQFF
TRBD1	TRBV18	TRBJ1-1	.	TGTGCCAGCTCACCGCTTGTTAACAGGGGGCCTACTGAAGCTTTCTTT	CASSPLVNRGPTEAFF
TRBD2	TRBV4-1	TRBJ2-1	.	TGCGCCAGCAGCCTAAGTTCCGCGGGAGGGCCCAATGAGCAGTTCTTC	CASSLSSAGGPNEQFF
TRBD2	TRBV6-6	TRBJ2-1	.	TGTGCCAGCAGTTCTCGACTAGCGGGAATCTACAATGAGCAGTTCTTC	CASSSRLAGIYNEQFF
.	TRBV5-1	TRBJ2-7	.	TGCGCCAGCAGCCTGAGCTCCTACGAGCAGTACTTC	CASSLSSYEQYF
TRBD2	TRBV7-2	TRBJ2-1	.	TGTGCCAGCAGCTCTATTGGCGGGAGCTCCTACAATGAGCAGTTCTTC	CASSSIGGSSYNEQFF
TRBD1	TRBV7-2	TRBJ1-5	.	TGTGCCAGCAGCTTACGCTTTGGGACAGGGAATCAGCCCCAGCATTTT	CASSLRFGTGNQPQHF
.	TRBV7-8	TRBJ2-1	.	TGTGCCAGCAGCTTGGTGGGGGGACCTTCAGTCTACAATGAGCAGTTCTTC	CASSLVGGPSVYNEQFF
.	TRBV19	TRBJ1-6	.	TGTGCCAGTAGTACCGCACAGGGAACAAATTCACCCCTCCACTTT	CASSTAQGTNSPLHF
.	TRBV6-5	TRBJ2-2	.	TGTGCCAGCAGGCGCGGCACCGGGGAGCTGTTTTTT	CASRRGTGELFF
.	TRBV11-2	TRBJ1-4	once	TGTGCCAGCAGCTTTTTGGGGCAGAATGAAAAACTGTTTTTT	CASSFLGQNEKLFF
.	TRBV5-1	TRBJ1-2	.	TGCGCCAGCAGCTTGGACAGGCCTTTCATGGGCTACACCTTC	CASSLDRPFMGYTF
.	TRBV11-3	TRBJ2-5	.	TGTGCCAGCAGCTTAAACACCGGGTCCCAAGAGACCCAGTACTTC	CASSLNTGSQETQYF
.	TRBV28	TRBJ2-6	.	TGTGCCAGCAGTTTCGGAGGGGGCGCTGGGGCCAACGTCCTGACTTTC	CASSFGGGAGANVLTF
TRBD1	TRBV7-8	TRBJ1-5	.	TGTGCCAGCAGCTTAGGGACAGGGAATTTGGTACAGCCCCAGCATTTT	CASSLGTGNLVQPQHF
.	TRBV6-1	TRBJ2-3	once	TGTGCCAGCAGTGACGGGGTGGGCGCGATCGGCGATACGCAGTATTTT	CASSDGVGAIGDTQYF
.	TRBV21-1	TRBJ1-3	.	TGTGCCAGCAGCAAAGCGGGACAGGGGGCTGGAAACACCATATATTTT	CASSKAGQGAGNTIYF
TRBD2	TRBV29-1	TRBJ2-1	.	TGCAGCGTTCCACTAGCGGGAGCTACCTACAATGAGCAGTTCTTC	CSVPLAGATYNEQFF
.	TRBV7-9	TRBJ1-3	few	TGTGCCAGCAGCTTAGTTCAGGTCTCTGGAAACACCATATATTTT	CASSLVQVSGNTIYF
.	TRBV3-1/TRBV3-2	TRBJ2-3	.	TGTGCCAGCAGCCAAGGACAGAATCCCACAGATACGCAGTATTTT	CASSQGQNPTDTQYF
TRBD1	TRBV7-2	TRBJ2-4	.	TGTGCCAGCAGCTTAGCACCGACAGGGGGGAACATTCAGTACTTC	CASSLAPTGGNIQYF
.	TRBV5-1	TRBJ1-2	.	TGCGCCAGCAGCTTGGATTCCTCCTCCTATGGCTACACCTTC	CASSLDSSSYGYTF
TRBD1	TRBV19	TRBJ1-3	.	TGTGCCAGTAGTTCCAGGGGGCCAGGCTCTGGAAACACCATATATTTT	CASSSRGPGSGNTIYF
.	TRBV5-1	TRBJ2-4	.	TGCGCCAGCAGCTTGGTACAGGGAGTGGGCAAAAACATTCAGTACTTC	CASSLVQGVGKNIQYF
TRBD1	TRBV18	TRBJ2-1	.	TGTGCCAGCTCACCACCTCTACAGGGGATAAGCTCCTACAATGAGCAGTTCTTC	CASSPPLQGISSYNEQFF
TRBD2	TRBV5-6	TRBJ2-3	.	TGTGCCAGCAGCCCCGAACCGGGACTAGCGTGGACAGATACGCAGTATTTT	CASSPEPGLAWTDTQYF
.	TRBV5-4	TRBJ2-7	many	TGTGCCAGCAGCCGGGCGGCGTCGGCCGGGGCCTACGAGCAGTACTTC	CASSRAASAGAYEQYF
TRBD1	TRBV28	TRBJ1-1	.	TGTGCCAGCAGCTGGACAGGGCGGAACACTGAAGCTTTCTTT	CASSWTGRNTEAFF
TRBD1	TRBV7-6	TRBJ2-3	.	TGTGCCAGCAGACGGGACAGCAGCACAGATACGCAGTATTTT	CASRRDSSTDTQYF
.	TRBV7-2	TRBJ1-5	.	TGTGCCAGCTGTGACAGGATCGGACAGCCCCAGCATTTT	CASCDRIGQPQHF
TRBD1	TRBV5-4	TRBJ2-5	.	TGTGCCAGCAGCTTGGGGACAGGAGTGGGAGAGACCCAGTACTTC	CASSLGTGVGETQYF
.	TRBV4-2	TRBJ1-6	.	TGTGCCAGCAGCCAAGGGGCAAGCACACCCCTCCACTTT	CASSQGASTPLHF
TRBD2	TRBV9	TRBJ2-1	.	TGTGCCAGCAGCCCTTGGAGCGGGAGTTACAATGAGCAGTTCTTC	CASSPWSGSYNEQFF
TRBD1	TRBV6-5	TRBJ1-2	.	TGTGCCAGCAGTAGGGCTTTTAGGGGGCACTGCACCTTC	CASSRAFRGHCTF
TRBD1	TRBV28	TRBJ1-2	few	TGTGCCAGCTACCAATCAGGGGGGCCCCGGGGCTATGGCTACACCTTC	CASYQSGGPRGYGYTF